Listed below are T cell receptor beta chains from one sample, sequenced in a study of blood T cells in healthy people across ages. TCRdb called the 5' RACE reads again in MiXCR, with one record for every CDR3 protein. The sample yields 800,000 to 950,000 distinct CDR3 sequences, approximately 32% seen once. These sequences were also reported in another study, on T cells of mothers and their children.

Sequenced: blood. The receptor source for this set is a woman in her thirties or forties in good health. Each CDR3 is given without its conserved first and last residue.

TRBJ2-3,TRBV12-3/TRBV12-4,ASSSWGTQY
TRBJ1-1,TRBV28,ASSLPAGNTEAF
TRBJ1-4,TRBV7-9,ASSLGPGHPGEKLF
TRBJ2-7,TRBV6-5,ASRMTLGPPYEQY
-,TRBV12-3/TRBV12-4,ASSRAGPHEQY
TRBJ2-7,TRBV7-9,ASSSGTKGYEQY
TRBJ2-1,TRBV7-2,ASVLLGGTDNEQL
TRBJ1-2,TRBV11-2,ASSPGQSRAYGYT
TRBJ1-5,TRBV7-9,ASSLAIVGAGNQPQH
TRBJ1-1,TRBV7-2,ASSRQGLRNTEAF
TRBJ2-4,TRBV27,ASSPIYRDTKNIQY
TRBJ2-1,TRBV15,ATPPTNEQF
TRBJ2-7,TRBV5-1,ASSEESRAYEQY
TRBJ2-1,TRBV30,AWSVRLVNEQF
TRBJ2-1,TRBV5-1,ASSFGPLATNEQF
TRBJ1-5,TRBV20-1,GAYRQVNNQPQH
TRBJ1-1,TRBV3-1,ASSQDLVRDTEAF
TRBJ1-4,TRBV5-1,ASTRGGGDEKLF
TRBJ2-3,TRBV7-2,ASGARGVTDTQY
TRBJ2-1,TRBV20-1,SARTGTSGGAEQF
TRBJ1-2,TRBV14,ASSQDGTGTGAYGYT
TRBJ1-1,TRBV29-1,SVQGIMNTEAF
TRBJ1-2,TRBV4-1,ASSQEPVYYGYT
TRBJ1-2,TRBV12-1,VSTLDRRVIYGYT
TRBJ2-2,TRBV25-1,ASSPSGPIPNTGELF
TRBJ2-7,TRBV5-1,AGSQAPGDGEQY
TRBJ2-4,TRBV20-1,SAGGQGGKNIQY
TRBJ1-5,TRBV18,ASSPRTDQPQH
TRBJ2-1,TRBV27,ASSFGEFANEQF
TRBJ2-7,TRBV7-2,ASSSPPSYEQY
TRBJ1-1,TRBV19,ASRAANTEAF
TRBJ1-4,TRBV4-3,ASSQEQVGNEKLF
TRBJ2-3,TRBV20-1,SARAGLAGGSVTQY
TRBJ2-5,TRBV7-6,ASSLEDLGETQY
TRBJ2-5,TRBV7-2,ASSFRGQGGETQY
TRBJ2-5,TRBV9,ASSPPELQETQY
TRBJ2-3,TRBV2,ASGTSDTQY
TRBJ2-1,TRBV6-4,ASSEGGGAGEQF
TRBJ2-3,TRBV7-2,AVGGGRTDTQY
TRBJ2-7,TRBV29-1,SVYGQGASEQY
TRBJ2-7,TRBV5-1,ASRPNLTYEQY
TRBJ2-5,TRBV4-2,ASSQGSLEETQY
TRBJ1-3,TRBV7-8,ASSPRQDPGNTIY
TRBJ1-2,TRBV7-3,ASSLSPFPGDGYT
TRBJ2-7,TRBV12-3/TRBV12-4,ASSLNAGGAYEQY
TRBJ2-1,TRBV5-4,ASSSPGLGDNEQF
TRBJ2-3,TRBV11-2,ASSLDSGTGASDTQY